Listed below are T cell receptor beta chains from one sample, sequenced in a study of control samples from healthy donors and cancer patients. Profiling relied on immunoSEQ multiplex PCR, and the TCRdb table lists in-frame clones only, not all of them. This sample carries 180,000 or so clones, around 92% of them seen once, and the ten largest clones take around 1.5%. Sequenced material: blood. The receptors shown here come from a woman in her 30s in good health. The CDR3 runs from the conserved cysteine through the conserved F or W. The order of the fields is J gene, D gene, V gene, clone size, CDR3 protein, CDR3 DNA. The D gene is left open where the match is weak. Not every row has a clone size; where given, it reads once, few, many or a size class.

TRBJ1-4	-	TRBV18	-	CASSPPQRNEKLFF	TGTGCCAGCTCACCACCTCAGCGTAATGAAAAACTGTTTTTT
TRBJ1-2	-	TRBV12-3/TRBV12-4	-	CASSLATGYDYTF	TGTGCCAGCAGTTTAGCTACGGGCTATGACTACACCTTC
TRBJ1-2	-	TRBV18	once	CASSPQGPNYGYTF	TGTGCCAGCTCACCTCAGGGCCCTAACTATGGCTACACCTTC
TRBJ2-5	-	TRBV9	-	CASSVALGLQETQYF	TGTGCCAGCAGCGTAGCTTTGGGCCTCCAAGAGACCCAGTACTTC
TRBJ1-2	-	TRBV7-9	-	CASSLGVGYGYTF	TGTGCCAGCAGCTTAGGGGTCGGCTATGGCTACACCTTC
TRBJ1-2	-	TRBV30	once	CAWSVRGGIGYTF	TGTGCCTGGAGTGTAAGGGGGGGGATTGGCTACACCTTC
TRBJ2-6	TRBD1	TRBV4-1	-	CASRPPGQGSSGANVLTF	TGCGCCAGCAGACCCCCGGGACAGGGTTCCTCTGGGGCCAACGTCCTGACTTTC
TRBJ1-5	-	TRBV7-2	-	CASSLDQGPIQPQHF	TGTGCCAGCAGCTTAGATCAGGGCCCGATTCAGCCCCAGCATTTT
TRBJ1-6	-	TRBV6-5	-	CASGGGQNSPLHF	TGTGCCAGCGGGGGGGGGCAAAATTCACCCCTCCACTTT
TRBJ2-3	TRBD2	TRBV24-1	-	CATSDRTSGSSDTQYF	TGTGCCACCAGTGACAGGACTAGCGGGAGTTCAGATACGCAGTATTTT
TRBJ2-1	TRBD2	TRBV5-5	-	CASSATSGSSYNEQFF	TGTGCCAGCAGCGCGACTAGCGGGAGCTCCTACAATGAGCAGTTCTTC
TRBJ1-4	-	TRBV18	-	CASSPTRSTNEKLFF	TGTGCCAGCTCACCGACGCGCTCAACTAATGAAAAACTGTTTTTT
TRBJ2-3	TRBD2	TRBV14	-	CASSQTSGRGKDTQYF	TGTGCCAGCAGCCAGACTAGCGGGAGGGGAAAAGATACGCAGTATTTT
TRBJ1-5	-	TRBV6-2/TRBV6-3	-	CASSYSRESQPQHF	TGTGCCAGCAGTTACTCGCGGGAGTCCCAGCCCCAGCATTTT
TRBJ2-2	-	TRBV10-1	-	CASSEHANTGELFF	TGCGCCAGCAGTGAACACGCGAACACCGGGGAGCTGTTTTTT
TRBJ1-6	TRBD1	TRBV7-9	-	CASSWGQENSPLHF	TGTGCCAGCAGCTGGGGACAGGAGAATTCACCCCTCCACTTT
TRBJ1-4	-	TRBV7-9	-	CASSLSQTNEKLFF	TGTGCCAGCAGCTTAAGTCAGACTAATGAAAAACTGTTTTTT
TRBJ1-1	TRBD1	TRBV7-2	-	CASSGTGNLNTEAFF	TGTGCCAGCAGCGGGACAGGCAACTTGAACACTGAAGCTTTCTTT
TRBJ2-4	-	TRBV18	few	CASSPTVAKNIQYF	TGTGCCAGCTCACCGACGGTAGCCAAAAACATTCAGTACTTC
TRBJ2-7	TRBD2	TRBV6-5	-	CASSYGGRAPYEQYF	TGTGCCAGCAGTTACGGCGGGAGGGCCCCCTACGAGCAGTACTTC
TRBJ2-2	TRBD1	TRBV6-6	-	CASRTGPNTGELFF	TGTGCCAGCAGGACAGGGCCTAACACCGGGGAGCTGTTTTTT
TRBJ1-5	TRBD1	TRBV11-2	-	CASSGQGHNQPQHF	TGTGCCAGCAGCGGACAGGGCCACAATCAGCCCCAGCATTTT
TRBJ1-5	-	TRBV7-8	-	CASSLMAGRNQPQHF	TGTGCCAGCAGCTTAATGGCAGGGCGAAATCAGCCCCAGCATTTT
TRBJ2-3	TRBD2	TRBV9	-	CASSPWGGDTDTQYF	TGTGCCAGCAGCCCATGGGGGGGAGACACAGATACGCAGTATTTT
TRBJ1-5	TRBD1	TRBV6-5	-	CASRGQGVQPQHF	TGTGCCAGCAGAGGACAGGGGGTTCAGCCCCAGCATTTT
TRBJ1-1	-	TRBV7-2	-	CASSLVEGPEAFF	TGTGCCAGCAGCTTAGTAGAGGGCCCTGAAGCTTTCTTT
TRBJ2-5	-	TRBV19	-	CASSIVGGETQYF	TGTGCCAGTAGTATAGTAGGGGGAGAGACCCAGTACTTC